This TCR beta chain was recorded in a study of blood T cells in healthy people across ages (dated by TCRdb to the mid-2010s). At the level of the whole study: In model experiments, roughly one uniquely barcoded TCR beta cDNA molecule per two T cells was captured by template switching. The study measured age-related changes in TCR beta repertoire diversity using deep sequencing normalized with unique cDNA molecular identifiers. Two additional independent replicas of 1 million unique cDNA reads from the same blood draw were analyzed for two donors (one aged 18 to 30 and one aged 80 or older). Donors of different ages were randomly distributed across sequencing lanes to avoid experimental bias. The donors were split into four age groups: young (average about 15 years), middle-aged (more than 35), aged (around 67) and long-lived (over 80).

Libraries were prepared through 5' RACE. Sequencing relied on an Illumina HiSeq 2500. A second PCR of 7 to 11 cycles was performed with a sample-barcoded 5' primer and a J-beta primer mix. A template-switch 5' adaptor carrying 12 random nucleotides introduced a unique molecular identifier onto each TCR beta cDNA molecule. At least 2.5 million CDR3-containing paired-end reads were obtained from each sample. All of the RNA was converted into first-strand cDNA using the Mint cDNA synthesis kit, with a TRBC-specific oligonucleotide serving as the primer. Following uracil-DNA glycosylase treatment, all cDNA underwent a first 18-cycle PCR with the universal primers M1SS and BC2_uni_R. The published analysis was carried out like this. For normalization, 1 million high-quality reads were randomly selected from each sample, with every read carrying a distinct molecular identifier. Instead of being binned into consensus sequences, reads with shared molecular identifiers were discarded. MiTCR, set to a Q25 quality threshold and the strictest error-elimination algorithm, was used for CDR3 identification, clonotype clustering and error correction. A nonparametric unseen species model with Euler transformation was used to estimate a lower bound on total TCR beta diversity. The public sequencing data were trimmed at Q25 with fastp and processed into clonotypes with MiXCR by TCRdb, which kept only in-frame beta chains. CDR3 protein duplicates are merged, each entry listing the most common genes and DNA. Clone size and V and J calls follow TCRdb, not the original study. This sample has about 1 million distinct CDR3 sequences in its table, and more than 40% of those were observed once. The ten biggest clones cover approximately 17% of the sample.

As regards this clonotype: Its antigen is still unknown. Base-call qualities are not available, and no considerably larger clone is one nucleotide away.

Trimmed from V: 6 bases; trimmed from J: 4 bases; junction bases lacking a gene match: 9. CDR1 and CDR2 (MNHEY, SMNVEV) derive from the germline V gene (reference sequence). The CDR3 runs 15 residues from the cysteine to the phenylalanine. The entry retains the CDR3 DNA only, 45 bases that are in frame from base 1. The investigation overall reported the following: The percentage of naive T cells measured by flow cytometry correlated strongly with observed TCR beta diversity. Total diversity estimates from one million sequenced T cells were considered lower bounds and underestimates. The long-lived group showed more naive CD4+ T cells, fewer expanded clones and increased TCR diversity than the aged group, suggesting age selection. Because the CMV infection status of the donors was unknown, age-related changes in expanded clonotypes may potentially have been confounded. Since profiling was done on bulk unsorted PBMCs, naive and antigen-experienced compartments could not be conclusively compared. As age increased, observed TCR beta diversity per million T cells dropped in a roughly linear way, and a significant reduction was already evident by age about 40.

Systemically healthy Caucasian individuals from Russia, over 30 in total and aged roughly 6 to 100 years, were included as donors. Around 10 milliliters of peripheral blood were collected from each donor into EDTA-treated Vacutainer tubes. PBMCs were isolated by Ficoll-Paque density-gradient centrifugation, with at least 7 million obtained per sample. Total RNA was extracted from PBMCs with Trizol reagent, with at least 6 micrograms obtained per sample. For every donor, an aliquot of PBMCs went through flow cytometry to measure the percentages of naive CD45RAhigh/CD27high T cells. The V and J segments used are TRBV27 and TRBJ2-3; 8 junctional bases match TRBD1. The specimen was blood. This TCR derives from a woman aged 60-70 years in good health. The CDR3 region: CASSEVRGQADTQYF. The DNA sequence is as follows: TGTGCCAGCAGCGAGGTCAGGGGGCAGGCAGATACGCAGTATTTT.